A single sample is the source of the 9 T cell receptor beta chains below, sequenced in a study of T-cell memory formation after mild COVID-19. Using its own MiXCR run on the 5' RACE reads, TCRdb lists one record per CDR3 protein. Here the sample spans about half a million distinct CDR3 sequences, 15% to 20% being singletons. What was sequenced was PBMCs or a T cell subset sorted from them (not recorded which). These receptors originate from an adult woman who had mild COVID-19 (a few samples of this study predate the infection). Cell type and time point are not known.

This clonotype showed up just a few times. The chain employs TRBV6-5 and TRBJ1-5, with a possible D match to TRBD1 (5 bases). The CDR3 covers 13 residues. The germline V and J ends were trimmed by 2 bases and 4 bases, with 6 bases remaining between them. Per the germline V gene, CDR1 is MNHEY and CDR2 is SVGAGI. The CDR3 reads CASSYEGNQPQHF. The CDR3 coding sequence is TGTGCCAGCAGTTACGAGGGGAATCAGCCCCAGCATTTT.

V usage is TRBV12-3 or TRBV12-4 and J usage is TRBJ2-5; D may correspond to TRBD1 or TRBD2 (5 bases each). CDR3 length equals 14 residues. V lost 4 bases to trimming and J lost 7 bases, with 16 bases between them. The CDR3 DNA is TGTGCCAGCAGTTCGGACACGGGCGGGTGGACCCAGTACTTC. This translates into CASSSDTGGWTQYF.

The V gene is TRBV9, the J gene TRBJ2-3; no reliable D call. CDR1 is SGDLS and CDR2 is YYNGEE in the germline V gene. V was pared by 4 bases and J by 5 bases, with 8 bases between. The length of the CDR3 is 12 residues. The CDR3 loop reads CASSQRGDTQYF. The CDR3 DNA reads TGTGCCAGCAGCCAGCGCGGAGATACGCAGTATTTT.

The chain couples TRBV7-8 to TRBJ2-3; 10 nucleotides align to TRBD2. The CDR3 length is 17 residues. Germline V gives CDR1 SGHVS, CDR2 FQNEAQ. V shed 5 bases, J shed 2 bases, and the junction held 10 bases outside the gene matches. This CDR3 is CASSPLGSGRATDTQYF. Here the CDR3 DNA reads TGTGCCAGCAGCCCTCTTGGCAGCGGGAGGGCCACAGATACGCAGTATTTT.

For the CDR3, the DNA is TGCAGTGGTACTAGCAGCTACGAGCAGTACTTC. Encoded protein: CSGTSSYEQYF. The V gene is TRBV20-1, the J gene TRBJ2-7; the D gene is possibly TRBD2 (6 bases). V lost 7 bases, J lost 3 bases, and 10 bases lay in between. Germline CDR1 is DFQATT and CDR2 is SNEGSKA (reference sequence). The CDR3 extends over 11 amino acids.

CDR3 sequence reads: CAIGETGYRYEQYF. CDR3 sequence (DNA): TGTGCCATCGGGGAAACAGGGTATCGGTACGAGCAGTACTTC. The rearrangement joins TRBV10-3 to TRBJ2-7, with D possibly TRBD1 on 6 matching bases. Germline-derived CDR1 and CDR2 are ENHRY and SYGVKD. The CDR3 sequence is 14 residues long. Between the trimmed V and J ends, which lost 8 bases and 4 bases, there was a span of 18 bases.

This clonotype was seen many times. The chain has TRBV7-3 and TRBJ2-3, with 14 bases aligning to TRBD2. With 6 bases clipped from V and 1 base from J, the junction kept 3 bases outside the gene matches. CDR1 is SGHTA, CDR2 FQGTGA, per germline. The CDR3 is made up of 16 amino acids. Here the CDR3 reads CASSSGLAGGTDTQYF. DNA for the CDR3: TGTGCCAGCAGTTCGGGACTAGCGGGGGGCACAGATACGCAGTATTTT. Filled out from reference TRBV7-3 and TRBJ2-3, the complete variable domain reads GAGVSQTPSNKVTEKGKYVELRCDPISGHTALYWYRQSLGQGPEFLIYFQGTGAADDSGLPNDRFFAVRPEGSVSTLKIQRTERGDSAVYLCASSSGLAGGTDTQYFGPGTRLTVL.

V gene TRBV5-1 combines with J gene TRBJ2-3; D is perhaps TRBD1 or TRBD2 (5 bases each). The V and J ends lost 0 bases and 4 bases respectively, with 12 bases between them. The CDR3 covers 15 residues. Per germline, CDR1 SGHRS and CDR2 YFSETQ. CDR3 DNA: TGCGCCAGCAGCTTGGCGGGTCAGGGACCAGATACGCAGTATTTT. This encodes CASSLAGQGPDTQYF.

The chain is built from TRBV12-3 or TRBV12-4 and TRBJ1-1; D is undetermined. With 2 bases removed from V and 7 bases from J, the gap between germline ends came to 11 bases. The CDR3 extends over 13 amino acids. This CDR3 is CASSLYTDGEAFF. The CDR3 nucleotides read TGTGCCAGCAGTTTATATACGGACGGTGAAGCTTTCTTT.